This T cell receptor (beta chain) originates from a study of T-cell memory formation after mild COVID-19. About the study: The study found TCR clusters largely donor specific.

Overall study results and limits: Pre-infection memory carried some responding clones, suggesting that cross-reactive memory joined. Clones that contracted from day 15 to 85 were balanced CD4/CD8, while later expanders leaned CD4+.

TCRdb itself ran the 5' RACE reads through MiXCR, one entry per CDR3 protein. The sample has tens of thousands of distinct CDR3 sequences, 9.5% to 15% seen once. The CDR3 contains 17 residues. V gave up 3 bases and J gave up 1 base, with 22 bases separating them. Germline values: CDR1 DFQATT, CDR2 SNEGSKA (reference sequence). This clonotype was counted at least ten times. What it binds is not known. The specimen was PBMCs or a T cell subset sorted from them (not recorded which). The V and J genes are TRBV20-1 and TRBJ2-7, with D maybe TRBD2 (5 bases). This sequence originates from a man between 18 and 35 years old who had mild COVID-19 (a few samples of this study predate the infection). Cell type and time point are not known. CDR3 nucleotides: TGCAGTGCTAGTGGTAGAACTAGTCGGTCAGGATCCTACGAGCAGTACGTC. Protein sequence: CSASGRTSRSGSYEQYV.